This T cell receptor (beta chain) is from a study of control samples from healthy donors and cancer patients. CDR3 length: 15 residues. Germline loops: CDR1 SGHAT, CDR2 FQNNGV. V was trimmed by 1 base and J by 7 bases, leaving 16 bases between them. Assay: immunoSEQ multiplex PCR; the TCRdb copy retains only in-frame clones and omits some. The sample records approximately 150,000 clones, 90% to 95% being singletons. The gene calls are TRBV11-2 and TRBJ1-1; tentative D call: TRBD1 (5 bases). Sequencing was performed on blood. The clonotype was recovered from a middle-aged man in good health. The CDR3 region has the DNA TGTGCCAGCAGCTTAGTCCCGGGTCAGGGATTTGAAGCTTTCTTT. It is translated as CASSLVPGQGFEAFF.